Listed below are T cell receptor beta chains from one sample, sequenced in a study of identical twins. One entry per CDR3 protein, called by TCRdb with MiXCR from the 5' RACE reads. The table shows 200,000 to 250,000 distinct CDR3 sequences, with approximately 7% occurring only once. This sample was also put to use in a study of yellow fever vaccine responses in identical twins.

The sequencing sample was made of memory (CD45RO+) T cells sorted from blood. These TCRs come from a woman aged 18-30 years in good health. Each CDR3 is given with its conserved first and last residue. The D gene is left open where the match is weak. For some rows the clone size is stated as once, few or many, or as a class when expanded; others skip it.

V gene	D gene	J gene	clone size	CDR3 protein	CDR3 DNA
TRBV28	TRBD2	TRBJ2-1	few	CASRPWTSDDEQFF	TGTGCCAGCAGACCATGGACTAGCGACGATGAGCAGTTCTTC
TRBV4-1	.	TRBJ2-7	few	CASSQGGANPNYEQYF	TGCGCCAGCAGCCAAGGGGGGGCCAACCCGAACTACGAGCAGTACTTC
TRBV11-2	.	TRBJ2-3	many	CASSLNGAGGDTQYF	TGTGCCAGCAGCTTGAACGGAGCAGGCGGAGATACGCAGTATTTT
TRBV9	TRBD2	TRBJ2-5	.	CASSVGASGSRDQYF	TGTGCCAGCAGCGTAGGCGCTAGCGGGTCCAGGGACCAGTACTTC
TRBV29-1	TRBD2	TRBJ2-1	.	CSVDTSGRRNEQFF	TGCAGCGTGGATACTAGCGGGAGGAGGAATGAGCAGTTCTTC
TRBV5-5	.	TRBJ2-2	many	CASSLRWWDTGELFF	TGTGCCAGCAGCCTTAGGTGGTGGGACACCGGGGAGCTGTTTTTT
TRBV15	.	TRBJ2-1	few	CATRSPSGGVSNEQFF	TGTGCCACCCGAAGTCCGTCTGGGGGCGTAAGCAATGAGCAGTTCTTC
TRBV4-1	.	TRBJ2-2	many	CASSQDLGASANTGELFF	TGCGCCAGCAGCCAAGATTTAGGAGCGTCCGCGAACACCGGGGAGCTGTTTTTT
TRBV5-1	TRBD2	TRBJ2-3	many	CASSSSGSNADTQYF	TGCGCCAGCAGCTCTAGCGGGAGTAACGCAGATACGCAGTATTTT
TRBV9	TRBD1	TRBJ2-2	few	CASSLFRTGGSNTGELFF	TGTGCCAGCAGCCTCTTTCGGACAGGGGGCAGTAACACCGGGGAGCTGTTTTTT
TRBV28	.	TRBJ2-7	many	CASSPRRTRGIYEQYF	TGTGCCAGCAGTCCCCGGAGGACAAGGGGGATATACGAGCAGTACTTC
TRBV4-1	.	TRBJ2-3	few	CASSPLGRGGGTDTQYF	TGCGCCAGCAGCCCCTTGGGCCGCGGAGGGGGCACAGATACGCAGTATTTT
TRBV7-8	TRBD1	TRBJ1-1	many	CASSLNRGGGTEAFF	TGTGCCAGCAGCCTGAACAGGGGGGGAGGCACTGAAGCTTTCTTT
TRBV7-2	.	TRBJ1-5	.	CASSLASGTAMGPQHF	TGTGCCAGCAGCTTAGCGTCCGGGACGGCAATGGGACCCCAGCATTTT
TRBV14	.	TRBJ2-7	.	CASSQDRIHEQYF	TGTGCCAGCAGCCAAGATCGGATCCACGAGCAGTACTTC
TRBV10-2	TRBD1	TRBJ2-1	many	CASSVTGGAKNEQFF	TGCGCCAGCAGTGTGACAGGGGGAGCCAAAAATGAGCAGTTCTTC